This entry concerns a single T cell receptor (beta chain). Primers for the PCR totalled 60 Vbeta and 13 Jbeta. Repertoires were generated with immunoSEQ multiplex PCR, while TCRdb's copy carries only in-frame clones and drops some. The sample holds 100,000 to 150,000 clones, around 75% seen once. The source of the sample is a study of cytomegalovirus exposure and HLA in healthy donors. The clonotype comes from a woman aged 50 to 60 in good health and CMV-seropositive. The sample taken for sequencing was PBMCs.

The CDR3 is CASTEGTRSGLFF. CDR3 DNA: TGTGCCAGCACCGAAGGCACCCGGAGCGGCCTGTTTTTT. The chain carries TRBV6-1 and TRBJ1-4; D is ambiguous. This CDR3 has 13 residues. CDR1 is MNHNS, CDR2 SASEGT, per germline. Trimming removed 7 bases from V and 14 bases from J, with 20 bases in between.